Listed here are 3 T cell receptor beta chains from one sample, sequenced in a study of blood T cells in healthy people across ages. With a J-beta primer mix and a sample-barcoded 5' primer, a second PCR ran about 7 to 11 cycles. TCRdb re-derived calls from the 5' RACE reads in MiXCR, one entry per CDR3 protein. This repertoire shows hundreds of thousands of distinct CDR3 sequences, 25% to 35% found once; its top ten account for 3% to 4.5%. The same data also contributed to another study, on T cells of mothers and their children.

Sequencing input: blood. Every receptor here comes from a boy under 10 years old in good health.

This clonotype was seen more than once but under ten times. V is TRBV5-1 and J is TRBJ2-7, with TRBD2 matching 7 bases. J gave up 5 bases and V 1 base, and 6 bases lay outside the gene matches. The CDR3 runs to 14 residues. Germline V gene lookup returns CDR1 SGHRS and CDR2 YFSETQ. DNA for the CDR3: TGCGCCAGCAGCTTGTACAGCGGGACTGACGAGCAGTACTTC. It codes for CASSLYSGTDEQYF.

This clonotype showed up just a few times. CDR3 nucleotide sequence: TGTGCCAGCAGCTTGCGGTACACCGCCTACGAGCAGTACTTC. Translated: CASSLRYTAYEQYF. The rearrangement joins TRBV5-5 to TRBJ2-5; D remains ambiguous. The end of the DNA aligns better with TRBJ2-7, so the J call may be wrong. The CDR3 totals 14 residues. Germline lookup yields CDR1 SGHKS and CDR2 YYEKEE (reference sequence).

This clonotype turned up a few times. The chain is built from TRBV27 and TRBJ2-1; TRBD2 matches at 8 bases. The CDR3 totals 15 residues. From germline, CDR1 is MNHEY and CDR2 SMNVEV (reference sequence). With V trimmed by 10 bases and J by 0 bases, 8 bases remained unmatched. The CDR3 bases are TGTGCCACCAGCGAGCGGGGGAGCTCCTACAATGAGCAGTTCTTC. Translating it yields CATSERGSSYNEQFF.